A single sample is the source of the 22 T cell receptor beta chains below, sequenced in a study of blood T cell repertoires in COVID-19. Data came from immunoSEQ multiplex PCR; TCRdb stores just in-frame clones and leaves some out. The sample comprises more than 85,000 clones, around three quarters of which are singletons, and about 7.1% rests with the top ten. The sequenced material came from peripheral blood. Source of these receptors: a woman aged 55-70 years with acute or convalescent COVID-19.

The chain couples TRBV29-1 to TRBJ1-1; possibly TRBD1 for D (5 bases). The germline V gene has CDR1 SQVTM and CDR2 ANQGSEA. This CDR3 is built from 15 residues. V was pared by 6 bases and J by 6 bases, with 23 bases between. CDR3 sequence (DNA): TGCAGCGTGGCTGCGCAGGGTCTCGGTCGGGCTGAAGCTTTCTTT. The encoded protein is CSVAAQGLGRAEAFF.

The chain has TRBV19 and TRBJ1-4, with 7 bases fitting TRBD1. Germline CDR1 reads LNHDA; CDR2 reads SQIVND (reference sequence). This CDR3 is built from 13 residues. V shed 9 bases and J 3 bases; nucleotides not matched to a gene: 4. The CDR3 DNA is TGTGCCAGCGCGGACAGGTCTAATGAAAAACTGTTTTTT. As protein: CASADRSNEKLFF.

This chain connects TRBV19 to TRBJ2-2; a possible D gene is TRBD2 (7 bases). The CDR3 has 16 amino acids. CDR1 LNHDA and CDR2 SQIVND come from the germline V gene (reference sequence). The germline V and J ends were trimmed by 6 bases and 4 bases, with 18 bases remaining between them. The CDR3 DNA reads as TGTGCCAGTAGAAACGAGGGGGGGCCAACCACCGGGGAGCTGTTTTTT. Translating it yields CASRNEGGPTTGELFF.

This clone was recorded a few times. This chain links TRBV6-5 with TRBJ1-1; 9 bases align to TRBD1. Germline CDR1 is MNHEY and CDR2 is SVGAGI. Trimming cost V 6 bases and J 8 bases; bases outside gene matches: 10. CDR3 length: 14 residues. The DNA for the CDR3 is TGTGCCAGCAGGACCGGGACAGGGTCGCTGGAAGCTTTCTTT. This codes for CASRTGTGSLEAFF.

The chain's CDR3 is CASTTGDAYNSPLHF. The CDR3 nucleotides are TGTGCCAGCACCACAGGGGACGCCTATAATTCACCCCTCCACTTT. This rearrangement joins TRBV27 to TRBJ1-6, with 7 bases that match TRBD1. CDR3 length equals 15 residues. V was pared by 7 bases and J by 2 bases, with 5 bases of the junction left unmatched. CDR1 is MNHEY, CDR2 SMNVEV, per germline (reference sequence).

This chain connects TRBV15 to TRBJ2-5, with 8 bases that match TRBD2. The ends lost 0 bases at V and 3 bases at J; junction bases unmatched: 6. The germline V gene has CDR1 LNHNV and CDR2 YYDKDF (reference sequence). The CDR3 sequence is 16 residues long. CDR3 residues: CATSRDPGLAEETQYF. CDR3 sequence (DNA): TGTGCCACCAGCAGAGACCCCGGACTAGCAGAAGAGACCCAGTACTTC.

This clone was counted a single time. This chain uses TRBV11-2 with TRBJ2-7; maybe TRBD1 (5 bases). CDR3 size: 15 residues. Germline CDR1 SGHAT, CDR2 FQNNGV. V lost 1 base, J lost 4 bases, and 14 bases lay in between. The CDR3 reads CASSLVLGELYEQYF. In DNA form, the CDR3 reads TGTGCCAGCAGCTTAGTGTTAGGGGAACTGTACGAGCAGTACTTC.

The chain recombines TRBV6-5 with TRBJ2-2; 12 nucleotides align to TRBD2. CDR1 and CDR2 from the germline V gene are MNHEY and SVGAGI. Unmatched junction bases numbered 2, after V lost 8 bases and J lost 1 base. The CDR3 totals 15 residues. This CDR3 is CASETSGGNTGELFF. CDR3 nucleotide sequence: TGTGCCAGCGAGACTAGCGGGGGGAACACCGGGGAGCTGTTTTTT.

This chain joins TRBV5-1 and TRBJ1-4; TRBD1 might be the D (6 bases). Trimming removed 3 bases from V and 6 bases from J, with 12 bases in between. Germline assignment: CDR1 SGHRS and CDR2 YFSETQ. The CDR3 consists of 14 residues. The CDR3 DNA sequence: TGCGCCAGCAGCTGGGACAAAGGAGATGAAAAACTGTTTTTT. It encodes CASSWDKGDEKLFF.

The sample holds a few counts of this clone. The J gene is TRBJ2-7, the V gene TRBV5-1, with 9 nucleotides matching TRBD2. The germline V gene has CDR1 SGHRS and CDR2 YFSETQ. The trim removed 3 bases at V and 3 bases at J, leaving 7 bases unmatched. There are 15 residues in the CDR3. The CDR3 loop is CASSWRLAENYEQYF. In nucleotides, the CDR3 is TGCGCCAGCAGCTGGAGACTAGCGGAGAACTACGAGCAGTACTTC.

The chain joins TRBV6-5 to TRBJ1-5; 10 nucleotides match TRBD1. Germline V gene sequence: CDR1 MNHEY, CDR2 SVGAGI. Losses at the gene ends were 6 bases for V and 2 bases for J; bases not matched to a gene: 4. The CDR3 runs 15 residues. The CDR3 DNA sequence: TGTGCCAGCAGCTCCGGGACAGGGGGCAATCAGCCCCAGCATTTT. As protein: CASSSGTGGNQPQHF.

The chain links TRBV4-1 to TRBJ1-6, with D perhaps TRBD1 (6 bases). V shed 1 base and J shed 2 bases, with 9 bases lying between them. The CDR3 extends over 16 amino acids. Germline V gives CDR1 MGHRA, CDR2 YSYEKL. CDR3 region: CASSQVGGPYNSPLHF. The CDR3 nucleotides are TGCGCCAGCAGCCAAGTTGGGGGCCCCTATAATTCACCCCTCCACTTT.

The chain joins TRBV6-6 to TRBJ1-6; 7 bases agree with TRBD1. This CDR3 is built from 15 residues. Germline CDR1 MNHNY, CDR2 SVGAGI (reference sequence). V trimming: 2 bases; J trimming: 5 bases; junction bases outside the gene matches: 3. For the CDR3, the DNA is TGTGCCAGCAGTTACGACAGGGACCATAATTCACCCCTCCACTTT. It codes for CASSYDRDHNSPLHF.

This clone was found a few times. The J gene is TRBJ1-1, the V gene TRBV7-9, with 7 bases matching TRBD1. The CDR3 loop spans 15 amino acids. V shed 5 bases, J shed 4 bases, and the junction held 10 bases outside the gene matches. The germline V gene encodes CDR1 SEHNR and CDR2 FQNEAQ (reference sequence). CDR3 region: CASSPNRQGGTEAFF. The CDR3 DNA follows: TGTGCCAGCAGCCCAAACAGACAGGGAGGCACTGAAGCTTTCTTT.

This sequence joins TRBV7-9 and TRBJ1-6, with TRBD1 matching over 7 bases. CDR1 and CDR2 (germline): SEHNR, FQNEAQ (reference sequence). The CDR3 spans 11 residues. V lost 10 bases to trimming and J lost 10 bases; unmatched junction nucleotides: 4. The CDR3 DNA follows: TGTGCCACCCAGGGGGAATCACCCCTCCACTTT. This translates into CATQGESPLHF.

The chain carries TRBV4-1 and TRBJ1-2; the match to TRBD1 covers 9 bases. This CDR3 is built from 14 residues. Germline V gene data show CDR1 as MGHRA and CDR2 as YSYEKL. With 4 bases clipped from V and 8 bases from J, the junction kept 8 bases outside the gene matches. The CDR3 DNA reads TGCGCCAGCAGCCCCCGGGACAGGGAGGGAGGCTACACCTTC. Translating it yields CASSPRDREGGYTF.

This clone occurred a few times. The chain links TRBV7-3 to TRBJ1-1, with 8 bases lining up with TRBD1. Trimming took 5 bases from V and 5 from J; bases not matched to a gene: 7. The CDR3 consists of 14 residues. Germline V CDR1 and CDR2: SGHTA, FQGTGA. In nucleotides, the CDR3 is TGTGCCAGCAGCATGACAGGGGATAGAACTGAAGCTTTCTTT. Its translation is CASSMTGDRTEAFF.

The chain employs TRBV27 and TRBJ1-2; tentatively, D is TRBD1 (5 bases). Germline lookup yields CDR1 MNHEY and CDR2 SMNVEV (reference sequence). The CDR3 covers 13 residues. V lost 3 bases and J 2 bases, leaving 7 bases between the germline ends. The CDR3 loop reads CASSFRQNYGYTF. CDR3 nucleotides: TGTGCCAGCAGTTTCAGACAGAACTATGGCTACACCTTC.

This sequence joins TRBV4-3 and TRBJ1-3, with 7 bases aligning to TRBD1. The CDR3 runs to 16 residues. The junction had 8 bases not matched to a gene; V was cut back by 2 bases and J by 4 bases. The germline gives CDR1 LGHNA, CDR2 YSLEER. CDR3 sequence: CASSQKPRGAGNTIYF. The CDR3 DNA reads TGCGCCAGCAGCCAAAAACCCAGGGGGGCCGGAAACACCATATATTTT.

This chain links TRBV29-1 with TRBJ2-7, with D possibly matching TRBD1 (5 bases). Germline assignment: CDR1 SQVTM and CDR2 ANQGSEA. CDR3 size: 12 residues. The V end lost 3 bases, the J end lost 2 bases, and 8 bases lay between the germline ends. The CDR3: CSVETDAYEQYF. In nucleotides, the CDR3 is TGCAGCGTTGAGACAGACGCCTACGAGCAGTACTTC.

V is TRBV5-1 and J is TRBJ1-3; D is unresolved. This CDR3 spans 14 amino acids. Trimming removed 4 bases from V and 2 bases from J, with 10 bases in between. CDR1 is SGHRS and CDR2 is YFSETQ in the germline V gene. CDR3 bases: TGCGCCAGCAGCGAGGGTAGTGCTGGAAACACCATATATTTT. Protein sequence: CASSEGSAGNTIYF.

This chain uses TRBV28 with TRBJ2-5, with TRBD1 identical over 11 bases. V trimming: 5 bases; J trimming: 3 bases; junction bases outside the gene matches: 8. CDR1 is MDHEN, CDR2 SYDVKM, per germline. CDR3 length: 16 amino acids. The CDR3 sequence: CASSTPRTGGKETQYF. The CDR3 coding sequence is TGTGCCAGCAGTACCCCTCGGACAGGGGGCAAAGAGACCCAGTACTTC.